Listed below are T cell receptor beta chains from one sample, sequenced in a study of regulatory T cells in long-lasting Graves disease. TCRdb redid the calling of the multiplex PCR reads with MiXCR, one entry per CDR3 protein. The sample shows roughly 300,000 distinct CDR3 sequences, roughly 21% of them seen only once. The sample was peripheral blood mononuclear cells (PBMCs), taken when the disease was refractory, from a patient treated with antithyroid drugs. The source is a female donor with Graves disease. Both conserved end residues are part of each CDR3. Each record gives: J gene, clone size, D gene, V gene, CDR3 protein, CDR3 DNA. D genes are given only for firm matches. Size is stated for part of the rows, as once, few or many counts, or as a class when the clone is expanded.

>TRBJ2-7|-|-|TRBV20-1
CSASRTDRFSYEQYF
TGCAGTGCTTCTCGGACAGACCGCTTCTCCTACGAGCAGTACTTC
>TRBJ2-6|many|-|TRBV7-8
CASSLRVGSGANVLTF
TGTGCCAGCAGCTTAAGGGTGGGCTCTGGGGCCAACGTCCTGACTTTC
>TRBJ2-7|many|-|TRBV29-1
CSVEDRAVSYEQYF
TGCAGCGTTGAAGATCGGGCGGTCTCCTACGAGCAGTACTTC
>TRBJ2-5|many|-|TRBV10-3
CAISDFERTQYF
TGTGCCATCAGTGATTTTGAGCGGACCCAGTACTTC
>TRBJ1-4|-|-|TRBV19
CASRLRTGEKLFF
TGTGCCAGCAGGCTTCGAACAGGTGAAAAACTGTTTTTT
>TRBJ2-7|many|TRBD2|TRBV30
CAWSGLAGVTEQYF
TGTGCCTGGAGTGGTCTAGCGGGAGTAACCGAGCAGTACTTC
>TRBJ2-5|-|-|TRBV19
CASSIGVWETQYF
TGTGCCAGTAGTATTGGGGTTTGGGAGACCCAGTACTTC
>TRBJ1-2|many|-|TRBV6-2/TRBV6-3
CASSDTSAGYGYTF
TGTGCCAGCAGTGACACCTCGGCCGGATATGGCTACACCTTC
>TRBJ2-7|-|-|TRBV28
CASRSTGLYEQYF
TGTGCCAGCAGAAGCACAGGGCTCTACGAGCAGTACTTC
>TRBJ2-7|-|-|TRBV5-1
CASSTGGTVFYF
TGCGCCAGCAGCACTGGGGGGACGGTTTTTTACTTC
>TRBJ2-7|many|-|TRBV7-9
CASTGGTGKFYEQYF
TGTGCCAGCACCGGCGGGACGGGGAAGTTCTACGAGCAGTACTTC
>TRBJ1-5|many|TRBD1|TRBV6-1
CASRYTGTGGLDSSQPQHF
TGTGCCAGCAGGTATACCGGGACAGGGGGCTTAGACAGTAGTCAGCCCCAGCATTTT
>TRBJ2-3|-|TRBD1|TRBV11-2
CASSLMPDRGALYTQYF
TGTGCCAGCAGCTTAATGCCCGACAGGGGCGCGTTATATACGCAGTATTTT
>TRBJ2-1|-|-|TRBV4-1
CASSQVLEGNYNEQFF
TGCGCCAGCAGCCAAGTTCTAGAGGGGAACTACAATGAGCAGTTCTTC
>TRBJ2-6|many|-|TRBV7-2
CASSFRSGANVLTF
TGTGCCAGCAGCTTCAGGTCTGGGGCCAACGTCCTGACTTTC
>TRBJ2-7|-|TRBD1|TRBV5-1
CASSLVATGRSYEQYF
TGCGCCAGCAGCTTGGTGGCGACAGGGAGATCCTACGAGCAGTACTTC
>TRBJ2-7|-|TRBD2|TRBV20-1
CSAHGLASYEQYF
TGCAGTGCCCATGGACTAGCCTCCTACGAGCAGTACTTC
>TRBJ1-1|few|-|TRBV11-2
CASSRAGYTEAFF
TGTGCCAGCAGCCGGGCGGGGTACACTGAAGCTTTCTTT
>TRBJ2-5|many|TRBD1|TRBV18
CASSRRTGSPETQYF
TGTGCCAGCTCTCGTCGGACAGGGAGCCCCGAGACCCAGTACTTC
>TRBJ1-5|once|TRBD1|TRBV11-2
CASSLDGRAGGRAQPQHF
TGTGCCAGCAGCTTAGATGGAAGGGCAGGGGGCCGCGCTCAGCCCCAGCATTTT
>TRBJ1-1|many|TRBD1|TRBV6-4
CASSDSAGGNSEAFF
TGTGCCAGCAGTGATTCCGCAGGGGGTAATTCTGAAGCTTTCTTT
>TRBJ2-2|many|TRBD2|TRBV5-1
CASSFLAGGTGELFF
TGTGCCAGCAGCTTTCTAGCGGGAGGAACCGGGGAGCTGTTTTTT
>TRBJ1-1|few|-|TRBV9
CASSVAASVTEAFF
TGTGCCAGCAGCGTAGCGGCTAGCGTCACTGAAGCTTTCTTT
>TRBJ1-6|-|TRBD1|TRBV5-1
CASSWTGVQPNSPLHF
TGCGCCAGCAGCTGGACAGGGGTGCAGCCTAATTCACCCCTCCACTTT
>TRBJ1-5|few|TRBD1|TRBV20-1
CSARDIDRVWRNQPQHF
TGCAGTGCTAGAGACATCGACAGGGTTTGGCGCAATCAGCCCCAGCATTTT